The clone carrying this TCR beta chain was counted a single time. The entry originates in a study of blood T cell repertoires in COVID-19. Whole-study context: The United States, Italy and Spain provided the acute and convalescent COVID-19 samples.

Individuals drawn from around 25 US areas were roughly 18 to 100 years old. Cohorts were based on clinical histories the participants reported. In the original analysis: Quantification of nucleated cells was approximated via reference gene primer amplification. Profiled with immunoSEQ multiplex PCR; TCRdb holds only in-frame clones, not every one. V and J calls and clone size are given by that table; D and trimming were obtained from the DNA. The table records more than 200,000 clones, over 75% of them present only once. Germline CDR1 and CDR2: SGHRS and YFSETQ. The V and J ends lost 4 bases and 4 bases, in that order; junction bases with no gene match: 19. The CDR3 extends over 18 amino acids.

The chain recombines TRBV5-1 with TRBJ1-1; TRBD1 matches 7 bases. The sequence was obtained from a man aged 25 to 40 in a cohort exposed to, infected with or recovered from COVID-19 (not recorded which). Sequenced sample: PBMCs or T cells enriched from blood (not recorded which). CDR3 DNA sequence: TGCGCCAGCAGCCGCCGTGACAGGGACCTTTATAGGAGCACTGAAGCTTTCTTT. Its protein product is CASSRRDRDLYRSTEAFF.